Listed below are T cell receptor beta chains from one sample, sequenced in a study of cytomegalovirus exposure and HLA in healthy donors. Libraries were prepared by immunoSEQ multiplex PCR; TCRdb keeps only in-frame clonotypes and omits some of them. The sample includes over 200,000 clones. The sequencing input was PBMCs. The receptor source for this set is a woman in her twenties or thirties in good health and CMV-seropositive. The conserved cysteine and the conserved F or W are not part of the CDR3 here. Fields, in order: CDR3 protein, CDR3 length, J gene, V gene.

CDR3 protein: ASSLDQGGSGSYNEQF
CDR3 length: 16
J gene: TRBJ2-1
V gene: TRBV11-3

CDR3 protein: ASSYSALGGSTEAF
CDR3 length: 14
J gene: TRBJ1-1
V gene: TRBV6-5

CDR3 protein: ASSLIGARDRAITEAF
CDR3 length: 16
J gene: TRBJ1-1
V gene: TRBV5-1

CDR3 protein: ASSLRDYNSPLH
CDR3 length: 12
J gene: TRBJ1-6
V gene: TRBV19

CDR3 protein: ASSSTGGNTEAF
CDR3 length: 12
J gene: TRBJ1-1
V gene: TRBV5-1

CDR3 protein: ASSPEYQETQY
CDR3 length: 11
J gene: TRBJ2-5
V gene: TRBV18

CDR3 protein: ASSGAGANYGYT
CDR3 length: 12
J gene: TRBJ1-2
V gene: TRBV5-1

CDR3 protein: AISEFTGGTEAF
CDR3 length: 12
J gene: TRBJ1-1
V gene: TRBV10-3

CDR3 protein: ASSLDARGGDYGYT
CDR3 length: 14
J gene: TRBJ1-2
V gene: TRBV7-2

CDR3 protein: ASSFKPLQTGDYEQY
CDR3 length: 15
J gene: TRBJ2-7
V gene: TRBV27

CDR3 protein: ASSPPNSGMVSYNEQF
CDR3 length: 16
J gene: TRBJ2-1
V gene: TRBV18

CDR3 protein: MVLANNEQF
CDR3 length: 9
J gene: TRBJ2-1
V gene: TRBV20-1